These 23 T cell receptor beta chains were sequenced from one sample in a study of T cell changes during pregnancy in multiple sclerosis. Measured with immunoSEQ multiplex PCR; TCRdb has only the in-frame clones, and not every one. The sample includes about 50,000 clones, roughly 91% of them seen just once. The starting material was CD4+ T cells from peripheral blood mononuclear cells, obtained in the second trimester of pregnancy. All receptors come from a female donor with multiple sclerosis, enrolled in a pregnancy study.

The rearrangement joins TRBV28 to TRBJ1-1; D is unclear. Germline lookup yields CDR1 MDHEN and CDR2 SYDVKM. This CDR3 has 16 residues. V lost 6 bases, J lost 1 base, and 18 bases lay in between. This CDR3 is CASSYLRTGRNTEAFF. For the CDR3, the DNA is TGTGCCAGCAGCTACTTACGTACGGGGAGGAACACTGAAGCTTTCTTT.

The V gene is TRBV6-6, the J gene TRBJ2-7, with D tentatively TRBD1 (6 bases). Trimming removed 6 bases from V and 3 bases from J, with 15 bases in between. Germline loops: CDR1 MNHNY, CDR2 SVGAGI (reference sequence). The CDR3 contains 14 residues. The CDR3 spells CASSPTGPFYEQYF. CDR3 bases: TGTGCCAGCAGCCCGACAGGCCCTTTCTACGAGCAGTACTTC.

This chain uses TRBV13 with TRBJ1-6; no clear D gene. The CDR3 extends over 18 amino acids. Germline CDR1 reads PRHDT; CDR2 reads FYEKMQ (reference sequence). Between the trimmed V and J ends, which lost 1 base and 7 bases, there was a span of 20 bases. CDR3 nucleotide sequence: TGTGCCAGCAGCTTAGTCAAACCGGGGAGGTCTATAAATTCACCCCTCCACTTT. Amino acid sequence: CASSLVKPGRSINSPLHF.

The CDR3 here is CASTQTGGLLHYGYTF. In nucleotides, the CDR3 is TGTGCCAGCACCCAGACAGGGGGACTCCTTCACTATGGCTACACCTTC. This chain connects TRBV18 to TRBJ1-2; 9 bases agree with TRBD1. J was trimmed by 3 bases and V by 8 bases; bases with no gene match: 13. The CDR3 extends over 16 amino acids. CDR1 KGHSH and CDR2 LQKENI come from the germline V gene.

The rearrangement uses TRBV2 and TRBJ2-3; D uncertain. Germline V gene sequence: CDR1 SNHLY, CDR2 FYNNEI. This CDR3 contains 15 residues. Trimming shortened V by 6 bases and J by 3 bases, and 16 bases separated the two germline ends. CDR3 in amino acids: CASRARLDRTDTQYF. In DNA, the CDR3 is TGTGCCAGCAGGGCTCGGCTAGATCGGACAGATACGCAGTATTTT.

This rearrangement joins TRBV4-2 to TRBJ1-2; maybe TRBD1 (5 bases). The CDR3 is made up of 14 amino acids. Germline V lookup: CDR1 LGHNA, CDR2 YNFKEQ. The ends were cut back, 3 bases at V and 6 bases at J, with 14 bases in the middle. The CDR3 DNA reads TGTGCCAGCAGCCACCCGGAGGGAGGGGATGGCTACACCTTC. This encodes CASSHPEGGDGYTF.

The rearrangement links TRBV6-4 to TRBJ2-2; maybe TRBD1 (5 bases). CDR1 and CDR2 (germline): MRHNA, SNTAGT. The CDR3 sequence is 13 residues long. Between the trimmed V and J ends, which lost 4 bases and 6 bases, there was a span of 9 bases. For the CDR3, the DNA is TGTGCCAGCAGTGTAGACAGCCCCGGGGAGCTGTTTTTT. Its protein is CASSVDSPGELFF.

The rearrangement joins TRBV29-1 to TRBJ1-5, with 7 nucleotides matching TRBD1. CDR3 length: 13 amino acids. Germline trimming cut 4 bases from V and 6 bases from J; bases unmatched to any gene: 6. Germline loops: CDR1 SQVTM, CDR2 ANQGSEA. This chain's CDR3 is CSVARGASQPQHF. DNA for the CDR3: TGCAGCGTTGCCAGGGGGGCGAGTCAGCCCCAGCATTTT.

V is TRBV11-2 and J is TRBJ2-1, with 8 bases identical to TRBD2. V trimming: 5 bases; J trimming: 4 bases; junction bases outside the gene matches: 7. Germline V gene lookup returns CDR1 SGHAT and CDR2 FQNNGV. The CDR3 is 15 residues long. The CDR3 spells CASSPRRGGYNEQFF. The CDR3 DNA is TGTGCCAGCAGCCCCCGCCGGGGGGGATACAATGAGCAGTTCTTC.

The chain uses TRBV5-6 and TRBJ1-1; D might be TRBD1 (5 bases). The CDR3 loop spans 13 amino acids. Trimming took 1 base from V and 4 from J, leaving 8 bases between them. Germline values: CDR1 SGHDT, CDR2 YYEEEE. The CDR3, as DNA: TGTGCCAGCAGCTTGTTGGGGGGCACTGAAGCTTTCTTT. Translation: CASSLLGGTEAFF. The full variable domain, rest sourced from reference TRBV5-6 and TRBJ1-1, is DAGVTQSPTHLIKTRGQQVTLRCSPKSGHDTVSWYQQALGQGPQFIFQYYEEEERQRGNFPDRFSGHQFPNYSSELNVNALLLGDSALYLCASSLLGGTEAFFGQGTRLTVV.

CDR3: CASGSRQGGNQPQHF. DNA of the CDR3: TGTGCCAGCGGATCACGACAGGGCGGTAATCAGCCCCAGCATTTT. The rearrangement joins TRBV7-2 to TRBJ1-5, with TRBD1 matching over 7 bases. V lost 8 bases, J lost 4 bases, and 11 bases stayed unmatched. The germline gives CDR1 SGHTA, CDR2 FQGNSA. The CDR3 is made up of 15 amino acids.

V and J are TRBV6-4 and TRBJ2-6, with TRBD2 as a possible D gene (5 bases). The CDR3 is 15 amino acids. CDR1 is MRHNA, CDR2 SNTAGT, per germline. Trimming removed 8 bases at V and 0 bases at J, with 11 bases between. CDR3 loop: CASAEGHSGANVLTF. The CDR3 coding sequence is TGTGCCAGCGCCGAGGGCCACTCTGGGGCCAACGTCCTGACTTTC.

In DNA, the CDR3 is TGTGCCACCAGCAGGCGGGGGCTTAGCGGCTACACCTTC. It specifies CATSRRGLSGYTF. V gene TRBV15 combines with J gene TRBJ1-2, with TRBD1 as a possible D gene (6 bases). Germline V gene data show CDR1 as LNHNV and CDR2 as YYDKDF (reference sequence). This CDR3 has 13 residues. V was cut by 3 bases and J by 8 bases, with 13 bases left in between.

The chain couples TRBV10-1 to TRBJ2-1; 9 bases align to TRBD2. The CDR3 totals 14 residues. V was pared by 2 bases and J by 4 bases, with 0 bases of the junction left unmatched. Germline-derived CDR1 and CDR2 are WNHNN and SYGVQD (reference sequence). The CDR3 coding sequence is TGCGCCAGCAGTGAGGCGGGGGGGTACAATGAGCAGTTCTTC. It specifies CASSEAGGYNEQFF.

This chain connects TRBV19 to TRBJ1-2; D unresolved. In germline, CDR1 is LNHDA, CDR2 SQIVND (reference sequence). The CDR3 runs to 13 residues. V was clipped by 3 bases and J by 5 bases, with 10 bases between them. The CDR3 loop is CASSIAVEYGYTF. CDR3 in DNA: TGTGCCAGTAGTATTGCAGTGGAGTATGGCTACACCTTC.

The chain joins TRBV6-5 to TRBJ1-4; TRBD1 aligns across 7 bases. In germline, CDR1 is MNHEY, CDR2 SVGAGI. Losses at the gene ends were 1 base for V and 6 bases for J; bases not matched to a gene: 8. This CDR3 has 16 amino acids. The CDR3 sequence is CASSYLRDSGYEKLFF. The CDR3 DNA sequence: TGTGCCAGCAGTTACTTACGGGACAGCGGGTATGAAAAACTGTTTTTT.

The chain carries TRBV11-2 and TRBJ2-1; 11 bases agree with TRBD2. Germline V gives CDR1 SGHAT, CDR2 FQNNGV. This CDR3 contains 14 residues. J gave up 9 bases and V 5 bases, and 6 bases lay outside the gene matches. CDR3 in DNA: TGTGCCAGCAGCCCGTATAGCGGGGGGGGTGAGCAGTTCTTC. Its protein product is CASSPYSGGGEQFF.

The V gene is TRBV5-4, the J gene TRBJ1-2; D remains ambiguous. CDR1 SGHNT and CDR2 YYREEE come from the germline V gene (reference sequence). The CDR3 contains 12 residues. V shed 0 bases and J shed 8 bases, with 8 bases lying between them. The CDR3 reads CASSLGGEGYTF. DNA for the CDR3: TGTGCCAGCAGCTTGGGCGGGGAGGGCTACACCTTC.

The V and J genes are TRBV18 and TRBJ1-6; TRBD1 aligns across 9 bases. CDR1 and CDR2 (germline): KGHSH, LQKENI. V lost 8 bases to trimming and J lost 6 bases; unmatched junction nucleotides: 11. This CDR3 contains 16 residues. CDR3 protein: CASREQGALPNSPLHF. For the CDR3, the DNA is TGTGCCAGCAGAGAACAGGGGGCCCTTCCTAATTCACCCCTCCACTTT.

V is TRBV18 and J is TRBJ1-2; D not resolved. CDR3 size: 14 residues. Germline V CDR1 and CDR2: KGHSH, LQKENI. V was pared by 0 bases and J by 0 bases, with 5 bases between. The CDR3 DNA sequence: TGTGCCAGCTCACCACCGGCAGCTAACTATGGCTACACCTTC. It translates to CASSPPAANYGYTF.

The genes are TRBV2 and TRBJ2-7; 14 bases match TRBD2. V shed 1 base and J 7 bases; nucleotides not matched to a gene: 3. CDR3 size: 15 residues. Germline V gene data show CDR1 as SNHLY and CDR2 as FYNNEI. CDR3 coding DNA: TGTGCCAGCAGTGAAGTGGGACTAGCGGGGGAAGAGCAGTACTTC. Protein: CASSEVGLAGEEQYF.

The CDR3 loop is CASSLANSGLSEQYF. CDR3 DNA sequence: TGCGCCAGCAGCTTGGCCAATTCGGGGTTGAGCGAGCAGTACTTC. This rearrangement joins TRBV5-1 to TRBJ2-7; a weak D match, TRBD2 (5 bases). Germline lookup yields CDR1 SGHRS and CDR2 YFSETQ. This CDR3 contains 15 residues. The V and J ends lost 0 bases and 6 bases respectively, with 16 bases between them.

The J gene is TRBJ2-2, the V gene TRBV9; 10 bases match TRBD2. CDR1 and CDR2 (germline): SGDLS, YYNGEE. Germline trimming cut 0 bases from V and 2 bases from J; bases unmatched to any gene: 1. The CDR3 is made up of 16 amino acids. CDR3 loop: CASSVASGGNTGELFF. CDR3 in DNA: TGTGCCAGCAGCGTAGCTAGCGGGGGAAACACCGGGGAGCTGTTTTTT. The full variable domain, rest sourced from reference TRBV9 and TRBJ2-2, is DSGVTQTPKHLITATGQRVTLRCSPRSGDLSVYWYQQSLDQGLQFLIQYYNGEERAKGNILERFSAQQFPDLHSELNLSSLELGDSALYFCASSVASGGNTGELFFGEGSRLTVL.